The sequence of this TCR beta chain was determined in a study of blood T cell repertoires in COVID-19 (dated by TCRdb to 2020 to 2021). In terms of the full investigation: Samples from collaborators originated in the United States, Italy and Spain and spanned both the acute and convalescent phases of COVID-19. The sample metadata nearly always contained a de-identified subject ID, COVID-19 status, age in years and sex. Where available, HLA class I and class II types were taken from metadata supplied by the sample provider and were not determined by assay-based typing. The prospective study material was composed of cDNA or gDNA derived from T cells, B-cell-depleted T cells, or PBMCs. A freely available public database, intended as a resource for researchers studying the immune response to SARS-CoV-2, is where the repertoires were released. Subjects who had been exposed to COVID-19, were actively infected with it, or had recovered from it provided the deeply sampled blood TCRbeta repertoires that made up the dataset. The samples were drawn from two sources: the first 160 participants of the ongoing ImmuneRACE study, and over 1,000 subjects contributed by 6 global collaborators. The full study reports these points: Clinical and demographic metadata were provided uncurated, with the amount varying by source and participant.

The immunoSEQ Assay, a bias-controlled multiplex PCR, was used to amplify TCRbeta CDR3 regions from genomic DNA. On the authors' methods: Nucleated cell counts per sample were estimated from amplification of reference gene primers within the assay. To quantify the absolute abundance of each unique TCRbeta CDR3 rearrangement, sequence reads were collapsed and filtered. For each sample, productive Simpson clonality was calculated by taking the square root of Simpson's diversity index across productive rearrangements. TCRdb mirrors the immuneACCESS table, restricted to in-frame sequences. Some clones are absent from its copies; in checked studies, under half trace to an unresolved V gene, and the reason for the others is unknown. V, J and clone size were drawn from that table, and D and trimming were deduced from the DNA. Here the sample has tens of thousands of clones; about 85% occur a single time. The top ten clonotypes cover roughly 15% of the sample.

The V end gives up 5 bases and the J end 11 bases, leaving 12 bases in the junction not matched to a gene. The CDR3 starts with the cysteine, ends with the phenylalanine, and has 15 residues. The sequence is cut down to CDR3 DNA, 45 bases in frame from base 1. CDR1 and CDR2, looked up from the germline V gene (reference sequence), are MNHEY and SMNVEV. Whole blood was collected in K2EDTA tubes by collaborating institutions according to the institutions' own protocols. For TCRbeta analysis, collaborators shipped samples as frozen whole blood, isolated PBMCs, or DNA extracted from either of those sample types. Of note for this clone: The target of this receptor is not known. No much larger clonotype is one base removed from it; base qualities were not supplied.

The sequence was collected from a male donor with acute or convalescent COVID-19. Sequenced input: peripheral blood. The sequence joins TRBV27 to TRBJ1-6; 7 central bases correspond to TRBD1. The DNA reads TGTGCCAGCAGTACAGGGGTAGGGCAAGGACCACCCCTCCACTTT. Its protein product is CASSTGVGQGPPLHF.